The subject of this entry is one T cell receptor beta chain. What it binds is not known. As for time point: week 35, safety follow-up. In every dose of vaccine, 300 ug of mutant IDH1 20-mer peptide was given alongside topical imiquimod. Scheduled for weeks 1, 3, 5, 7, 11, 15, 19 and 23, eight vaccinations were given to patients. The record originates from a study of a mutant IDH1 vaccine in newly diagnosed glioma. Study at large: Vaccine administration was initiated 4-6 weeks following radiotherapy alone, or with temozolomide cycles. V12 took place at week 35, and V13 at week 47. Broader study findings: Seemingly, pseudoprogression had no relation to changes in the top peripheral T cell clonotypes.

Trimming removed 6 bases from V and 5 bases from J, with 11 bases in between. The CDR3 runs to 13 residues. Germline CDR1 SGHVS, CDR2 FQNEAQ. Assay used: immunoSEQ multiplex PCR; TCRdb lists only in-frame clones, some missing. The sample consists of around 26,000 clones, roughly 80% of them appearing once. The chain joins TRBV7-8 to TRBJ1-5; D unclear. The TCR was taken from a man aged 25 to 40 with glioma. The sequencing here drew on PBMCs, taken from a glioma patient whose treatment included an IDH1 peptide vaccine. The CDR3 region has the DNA TGTGCCAGCAGGGCCAAGCTCGATCAGCCCCAGCATTTT. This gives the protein CASRAKLDQPQHF.